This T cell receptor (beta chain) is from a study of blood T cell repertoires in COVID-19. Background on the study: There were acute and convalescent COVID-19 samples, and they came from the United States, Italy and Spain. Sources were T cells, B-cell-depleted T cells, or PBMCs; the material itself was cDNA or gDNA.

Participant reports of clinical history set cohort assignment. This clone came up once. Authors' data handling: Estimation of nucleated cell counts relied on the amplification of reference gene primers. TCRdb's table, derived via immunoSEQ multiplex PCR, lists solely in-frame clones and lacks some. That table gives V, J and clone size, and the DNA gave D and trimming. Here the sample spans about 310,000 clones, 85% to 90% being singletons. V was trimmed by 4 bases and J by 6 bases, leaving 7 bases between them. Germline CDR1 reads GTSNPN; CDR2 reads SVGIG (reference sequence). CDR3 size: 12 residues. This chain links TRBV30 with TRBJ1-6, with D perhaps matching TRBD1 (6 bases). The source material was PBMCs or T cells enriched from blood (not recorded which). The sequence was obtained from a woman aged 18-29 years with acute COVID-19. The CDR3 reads CAWNRVNSPLHF. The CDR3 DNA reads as TGTGCCTGGAACAGGGTTAATTCACCCCTCCACTTT.